This T cell receptor (beta chain) was profiled in a study of T cells in Graves' hyperthyroidism and ophthalmopathy. Study-wide results and caveats: Prediction of ophthalmopathy progression came a median roughly 6.4 months pre-onset. Most clonotypes that expanded in the thyroid above 0.001 also showed up in blood.

Those patients with uncontrolled infection, other autoimmune disease, pregnancy or lactation were excluded. Source material for PBMCs was less than 12 ml fresh peripheral blood. It was RNA transcripts that yielded the amplified TCR beta CDR3 regions. Researchers ran a first-round RT-PCR on the TCR CDR3 using the HTBI primer set. Each CDR3 protein gets one entry after TCRdb re-called the multiplex PCR reads with MiXCR. The sample carries hundreds of thousands of distinct CDR3 sequences, around 14% recorded once. As regards this clonotype: Its antigen is not identified.

Trimming took 3 bases from V and 2 from J, leaving 15 bases between them. The CDR3 runs 16 residues. Germline V gene data show CDR1 as KGHSH and CDR2 as LQKENI. V and J are TRBV18 and TRBJ2-3; D unresolved. The specimen was blood. This sequence originates from a woman aged 25 to 39 with Graves' hyperthyroidism. The CDR3 is CASSPSGPWSTDTQYF. Here the CDR3 DNA reads TGTGCCAGCTCACCTTCCGGACCCTGGTCCACAGATACGCAGTATTTT.